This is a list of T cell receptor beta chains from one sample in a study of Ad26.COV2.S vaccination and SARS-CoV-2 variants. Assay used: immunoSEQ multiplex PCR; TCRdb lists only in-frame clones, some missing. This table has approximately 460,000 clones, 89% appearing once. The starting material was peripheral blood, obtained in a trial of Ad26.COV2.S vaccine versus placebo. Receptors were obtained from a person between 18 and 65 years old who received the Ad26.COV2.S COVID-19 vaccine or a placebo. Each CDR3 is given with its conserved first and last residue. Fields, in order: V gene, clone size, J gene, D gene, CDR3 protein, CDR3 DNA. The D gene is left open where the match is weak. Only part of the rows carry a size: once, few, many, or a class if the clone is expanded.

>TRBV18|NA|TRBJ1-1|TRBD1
CASWGQQGGTEAFF
TGTGCCAGCTGGGGTCAACAGGGGGGCACTGAAGCTTTCTTT
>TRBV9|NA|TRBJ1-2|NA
CASSVDKGIYGYTF
TGTGCCAGCAGCGTAGATAAGGGTATCTATGGCTACACCTTC
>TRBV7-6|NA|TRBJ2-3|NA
CASSQSGLDTDTQYF
TGTGCCAGCAGCCAGAGCGGGCTTGACACAGATACGCAGTATTTT
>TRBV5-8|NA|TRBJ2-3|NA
CASSFAGGTISTDTQYF
TGTGCCAGCAGCTTCGCCGGGGGTACGATAAGCACAGATACGCAGTATTTT
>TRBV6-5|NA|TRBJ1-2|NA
CASHTGMFHGYTF
TGTGCCAGCCACACAGGGATGTTTCATGGCTACACCTTC
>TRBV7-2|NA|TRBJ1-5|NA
CASSLSGNGQPQHF
TGTGCCAGCAGCTTAAGTGGGAACGGTCAGCCCCAGCATTTT
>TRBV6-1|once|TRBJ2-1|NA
CASSERESYNEQFF
TGTGCCAGCAGTGAGAGGGAATCCTACAATGAGCAGTTCTTC
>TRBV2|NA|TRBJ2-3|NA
CASGTRDTQYF
TGTGCCAGCGGGACCCGAGATACGCAGTATTTT
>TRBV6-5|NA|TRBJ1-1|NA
CASSLSRNTEAFF
TGTGCCAGCAGCCTGAGTCGGAACACTGAAGCTTTCTTT
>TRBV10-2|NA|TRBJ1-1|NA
CASSEETSGHTEAFF
TGCGCCAGCAGTGAGGAAACCTCAGGGCACACTGAAGCTTTCTTT
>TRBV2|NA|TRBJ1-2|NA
CASSRQGNYGYTF
TGTGCCAGCTCACGTCAGGGTAACTATGGCTACACCTTC
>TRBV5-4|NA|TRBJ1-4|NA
CASSFGGLADEKLFF
TGTGCCAGCAGCTTCGGGGGGCTGGCGGATGAAAAACTGTTTTTT